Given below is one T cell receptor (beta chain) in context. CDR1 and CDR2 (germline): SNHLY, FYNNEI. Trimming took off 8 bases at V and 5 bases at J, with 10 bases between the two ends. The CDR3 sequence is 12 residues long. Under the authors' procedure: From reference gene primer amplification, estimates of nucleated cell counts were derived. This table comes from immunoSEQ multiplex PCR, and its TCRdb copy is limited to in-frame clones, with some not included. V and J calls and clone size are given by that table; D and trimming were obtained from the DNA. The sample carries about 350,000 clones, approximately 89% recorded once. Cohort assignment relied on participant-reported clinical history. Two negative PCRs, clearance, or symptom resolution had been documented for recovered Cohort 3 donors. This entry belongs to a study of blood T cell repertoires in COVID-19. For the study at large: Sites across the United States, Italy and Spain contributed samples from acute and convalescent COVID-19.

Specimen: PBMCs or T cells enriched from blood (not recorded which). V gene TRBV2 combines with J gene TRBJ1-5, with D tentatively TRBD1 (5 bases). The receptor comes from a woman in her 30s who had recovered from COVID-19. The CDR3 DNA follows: TGTGCCAGCCGCCGGGGGGATCAGCCCCAGCATTTT. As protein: CASRRGDQPQHF.